These 2 T cell receptor beta chains share one sample of origin, sequenced in a study of blood T cell repertoires in COVID-19. Clones were sequenced by immunoSEQ multiplex PCR, and TCRdb holds only the in-frame ones, with some missing. This sample has 380,000 or so clones, with approximately 88% found just once. Sequenced material: PBMCs or T cells enriched from blood (not recorded which). Every receptor here comes from a woman in her twenties or thirties with acute COVID-19.

This chain uses TRBV7-3 with TRBJ1-1; D is unclear. The CDR3 has 16 amino acids. Germline V CDR1 and CDR2: SGHTA, FQGTGA. V was pared by 2 bases and J by 0 bases, with 13 bases between. In DNA form, the CDR3 reads TGTGCCAGCAGCTTATATCCCCTCGGGATGAACACTGAAGCTTTCTTT. It codes for CASSLYPLGMNTEAFF. The whole variable domain, remainder taken from reference TRBV7-3 and TRBJ1-1, is GAGVSQTPSNKVTEKGKYVELRCDPISGHTALYWYRQSLGQGPEFLIYFQGTGAADDSGLPNDRFFAVRPEGSVSTLKIQRTERGDSAVYLCASSLYPLGMNTEAFFGQGTRLTVV.

The chain is built from TRBV10-2 and TRBJ2-7; no firm D call. Germline CDR1 is WSHSY and CDR2 is SAAADI. The V end lost 6 bases, the J end lost 2 bases, and 11 bases lay between the germline ends. CDR3 length: 13 amino acids. The CDR3 coding sequence is TGCGCCAGCAGCGAACACCTTGCCTACGAGCAGTACTTC. Amino acid sequence: CASSEHLAYEQYF.